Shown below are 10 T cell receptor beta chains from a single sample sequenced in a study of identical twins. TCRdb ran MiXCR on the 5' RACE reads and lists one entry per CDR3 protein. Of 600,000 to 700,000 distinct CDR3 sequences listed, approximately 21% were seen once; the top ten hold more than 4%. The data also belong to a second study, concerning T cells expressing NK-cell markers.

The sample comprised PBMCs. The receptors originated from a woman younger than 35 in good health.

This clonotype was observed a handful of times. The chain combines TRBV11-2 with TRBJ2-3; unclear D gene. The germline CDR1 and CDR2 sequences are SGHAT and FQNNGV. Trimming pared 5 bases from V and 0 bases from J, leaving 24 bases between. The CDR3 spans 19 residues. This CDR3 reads CASSPLGPGKPSSTDTQYF. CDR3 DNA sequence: TGTGCCAGCAGCCCGTTAGGGCCAGGCAAGCCATCTAGCACAGATACGCAGTATTTT.

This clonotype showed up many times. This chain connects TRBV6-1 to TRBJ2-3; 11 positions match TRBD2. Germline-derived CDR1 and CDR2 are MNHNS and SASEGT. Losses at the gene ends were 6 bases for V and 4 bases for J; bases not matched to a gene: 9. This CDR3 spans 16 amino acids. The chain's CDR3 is CASSDRLAGWADTQYF. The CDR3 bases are TGTGCCAGCAGCGATAGACTAGCGGGGTGGGCAGATACGCAGTATTTT.

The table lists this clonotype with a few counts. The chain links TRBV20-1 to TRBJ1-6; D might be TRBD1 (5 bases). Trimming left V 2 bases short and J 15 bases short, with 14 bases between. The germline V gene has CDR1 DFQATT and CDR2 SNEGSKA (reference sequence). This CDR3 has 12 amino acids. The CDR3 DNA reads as TGCAGTGCTAGACTCCGGGACTCCGTCCTCCACTTT. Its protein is CSARLRDSVLHF.

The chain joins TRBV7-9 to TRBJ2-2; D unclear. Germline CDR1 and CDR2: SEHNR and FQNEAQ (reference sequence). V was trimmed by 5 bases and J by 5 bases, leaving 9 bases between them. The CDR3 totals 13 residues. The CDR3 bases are TGTGCCAGCAGCGCACCCAGTACCGGGGAGCTGTTTTTT. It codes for CASSAPSTGELFF.

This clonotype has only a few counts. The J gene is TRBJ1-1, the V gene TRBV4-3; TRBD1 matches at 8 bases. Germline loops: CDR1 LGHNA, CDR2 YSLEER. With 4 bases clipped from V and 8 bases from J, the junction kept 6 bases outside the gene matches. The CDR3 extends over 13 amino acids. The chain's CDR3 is CASSPGQVEEAFF. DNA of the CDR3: TGCGCCAGCAGCCCGGGACAGGTAGAGGAAGCTTTCTTT.

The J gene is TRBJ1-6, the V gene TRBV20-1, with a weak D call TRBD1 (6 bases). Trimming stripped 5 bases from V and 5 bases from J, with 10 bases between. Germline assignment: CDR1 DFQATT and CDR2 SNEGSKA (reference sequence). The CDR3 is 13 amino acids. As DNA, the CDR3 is TGCAGTGCTCGGGGGCCCGATAATTCACCCCTCCACTTT. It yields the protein CSARGPDNSPLHF.

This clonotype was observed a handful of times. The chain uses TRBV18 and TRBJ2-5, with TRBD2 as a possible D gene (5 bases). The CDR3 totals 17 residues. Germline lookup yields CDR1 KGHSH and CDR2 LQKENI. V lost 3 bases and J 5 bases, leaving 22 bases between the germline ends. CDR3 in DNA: TGTGCCAGCTCACCTACTCCTGGCGGACTGGCCTCGGAGACCCAGTACTTC. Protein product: CASSPTPGGLASETQYF.

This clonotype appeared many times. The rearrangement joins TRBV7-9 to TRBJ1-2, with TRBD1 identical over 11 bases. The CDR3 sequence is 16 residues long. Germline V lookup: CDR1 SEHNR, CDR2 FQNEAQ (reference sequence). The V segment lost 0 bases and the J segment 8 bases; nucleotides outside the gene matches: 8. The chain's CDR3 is CASSLASGQGAGGYTF. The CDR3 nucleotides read TGTGCCAGCAGCTTAGCCTCCGGACAGGGGGCGGGAGGCTACACCTTC.

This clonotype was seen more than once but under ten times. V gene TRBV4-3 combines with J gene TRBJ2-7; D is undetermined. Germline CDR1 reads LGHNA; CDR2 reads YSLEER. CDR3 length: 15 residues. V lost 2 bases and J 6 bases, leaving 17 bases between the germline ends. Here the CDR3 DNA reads TGCGCCAGCAGCCAAAAAGTAGTTGAAGGAAGCGAGCAGTACTTC. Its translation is CASSQKVVEGSEQYF.

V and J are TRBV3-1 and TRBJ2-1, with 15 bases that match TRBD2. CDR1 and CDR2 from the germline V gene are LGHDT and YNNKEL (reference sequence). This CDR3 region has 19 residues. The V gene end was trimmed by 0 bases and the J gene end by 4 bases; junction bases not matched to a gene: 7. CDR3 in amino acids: CASSQETGTSGRNYNEQFF. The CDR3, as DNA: TGTGCCAGCAGCCAAGAGACCGGGACTAGCGGGAGGAATTACAATGAGCAGTTCTTC.